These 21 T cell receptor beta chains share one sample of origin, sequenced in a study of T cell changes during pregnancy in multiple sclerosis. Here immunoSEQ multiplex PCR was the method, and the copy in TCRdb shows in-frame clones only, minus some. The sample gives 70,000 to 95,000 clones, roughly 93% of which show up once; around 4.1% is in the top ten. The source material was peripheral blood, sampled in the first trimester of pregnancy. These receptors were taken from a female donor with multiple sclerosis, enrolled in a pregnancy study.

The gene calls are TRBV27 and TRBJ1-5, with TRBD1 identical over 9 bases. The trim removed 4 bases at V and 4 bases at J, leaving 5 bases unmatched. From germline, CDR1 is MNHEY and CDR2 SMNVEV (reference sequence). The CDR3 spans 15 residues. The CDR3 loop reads CASSSGQGTNQPQHF. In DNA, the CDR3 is TGTGCCAGCAGTTCGGGACAGGGAACTAATCAGCCCCAGCATTTT.

Here the CDR3 DNA reads TGTGCCAGCAGCTTCCCGCGGGGAGAGACCCAGTACTTC. Translation: CASSFPRGETQYF. The V call is TRBV11-2, the J call TRBJ2-5; possibly TRBD2 for D (6 bases). Trimming shortened V by 3 bases and J by 4 bases, and 9 bases separated the two germline ends. Germline V gives CDR1 SGHAT, CDR2 FQNNGV. This CDR3 has 13 residues.

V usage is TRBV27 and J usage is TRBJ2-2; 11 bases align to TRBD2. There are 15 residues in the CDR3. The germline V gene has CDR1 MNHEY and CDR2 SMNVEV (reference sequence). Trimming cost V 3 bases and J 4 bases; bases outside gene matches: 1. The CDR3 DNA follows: TGTGCCAGCAGTTTTGGGACTAGCGGCACCGGGGAGCTGTTTTTT. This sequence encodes CASSFGTSGTGELFF.

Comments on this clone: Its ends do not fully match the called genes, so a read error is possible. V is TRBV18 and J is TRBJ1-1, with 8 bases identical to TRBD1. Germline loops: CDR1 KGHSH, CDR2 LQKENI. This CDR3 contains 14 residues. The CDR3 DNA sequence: TGTGCCAGCTCACCGACAGGGGTGAAGACTGAAGCTTTCTTT. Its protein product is CASSPTGVKTEAFF.

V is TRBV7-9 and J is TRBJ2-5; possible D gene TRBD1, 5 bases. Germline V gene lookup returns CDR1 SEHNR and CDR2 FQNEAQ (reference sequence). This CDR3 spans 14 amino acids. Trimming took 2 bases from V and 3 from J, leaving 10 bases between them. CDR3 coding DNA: TGTGCCAGCAGCTTAAATGGGGCTAAAGAGACCCAGTACTTC. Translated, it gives CASSLNGAKETQYF.

The CDR3 bases are TGCGCCAGCAGCTCACAGGTCTTGGGTAGGAATGAGCAGTTCTTC. It codes for CASSSQVLGRNEQFF. The chain is built from TRBV5-1 and TRBJ2-1; tentative D call: TRBD1 (5 bases). Germline assignment: CDR1 SGHRS and CDR2 YFSETQ. Trimming stripped 3 bases from V and 7 bases from J, with 17 bases between. The CDR3 has 15 residues.

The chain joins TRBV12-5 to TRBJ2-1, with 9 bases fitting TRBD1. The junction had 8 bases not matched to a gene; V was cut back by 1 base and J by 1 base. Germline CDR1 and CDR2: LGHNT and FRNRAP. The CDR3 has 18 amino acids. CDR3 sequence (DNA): TGTGCTAGTGGTTTGGCCCCAAAGACAGGGGGTTCCTACAATGAGCAGTTCTTC. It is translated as CASGLAPKTGGSYNEQFF.

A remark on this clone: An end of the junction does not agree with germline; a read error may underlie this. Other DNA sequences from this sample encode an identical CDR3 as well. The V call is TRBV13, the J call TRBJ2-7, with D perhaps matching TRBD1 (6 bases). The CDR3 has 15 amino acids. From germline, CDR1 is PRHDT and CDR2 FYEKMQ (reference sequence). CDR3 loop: CASSLGTGSSYEQYF. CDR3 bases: TGTGCCAGCAGTTTAGGCACAGGGAGCTCCTACGAGCAGTACTTC.

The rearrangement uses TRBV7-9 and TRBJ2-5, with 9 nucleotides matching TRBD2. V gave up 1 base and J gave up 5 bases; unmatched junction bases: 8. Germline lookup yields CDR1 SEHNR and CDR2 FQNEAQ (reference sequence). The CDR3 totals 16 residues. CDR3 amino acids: CASSLDGRGGRETQYF. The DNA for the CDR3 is TGTGCCAGCAGCTTAGATGGGCGGGGGGGCCGGGAGACCCAGTACTTC.

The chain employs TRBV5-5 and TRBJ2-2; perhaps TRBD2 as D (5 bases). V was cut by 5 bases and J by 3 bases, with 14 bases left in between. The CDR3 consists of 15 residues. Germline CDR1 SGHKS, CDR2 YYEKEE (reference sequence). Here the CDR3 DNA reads TGTGCCAGCAGTGCGGGTGCTAGGTACACCGGGGAGCTGTTTTTT. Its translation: CASSAGARYTGELFF.

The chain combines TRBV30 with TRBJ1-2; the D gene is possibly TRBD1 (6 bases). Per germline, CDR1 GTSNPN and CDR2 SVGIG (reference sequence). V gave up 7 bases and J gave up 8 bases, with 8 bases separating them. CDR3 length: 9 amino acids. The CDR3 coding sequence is TGTGCCTCGGACAGCGGCTACACCTTC. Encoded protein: CASDSGYTF.

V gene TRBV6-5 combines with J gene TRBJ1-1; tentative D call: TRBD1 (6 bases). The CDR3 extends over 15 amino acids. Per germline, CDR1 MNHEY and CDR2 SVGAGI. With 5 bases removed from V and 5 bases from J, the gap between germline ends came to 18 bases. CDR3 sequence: CASSPSRGGVTEAFF. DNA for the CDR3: TGTGCCAGCAGTCCCTCGAGGGGGGGCGTTACTGAAGCTTTCTTT.

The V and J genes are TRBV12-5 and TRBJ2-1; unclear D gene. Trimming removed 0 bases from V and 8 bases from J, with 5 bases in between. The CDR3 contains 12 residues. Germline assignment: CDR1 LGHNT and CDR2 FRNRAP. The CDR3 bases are TGTGCTAGTGGTTTGGTACTCCATGAGCAGTTCTTC. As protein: CASGLVLHEQFF.

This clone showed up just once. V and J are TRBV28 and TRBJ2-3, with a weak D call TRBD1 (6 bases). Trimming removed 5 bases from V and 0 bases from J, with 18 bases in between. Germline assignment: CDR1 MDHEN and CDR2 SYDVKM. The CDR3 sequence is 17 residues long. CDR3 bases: TGTGCCAGCAGTAACGGACAGCGCCCGATCAGCACAGATACGCAGTATTTT. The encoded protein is CASSNGQRPISTDTQYF. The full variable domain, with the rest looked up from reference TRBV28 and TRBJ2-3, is DVKVTQSSRYLVKRTGEKVFLECVQDMDHENMFWYRQDPGLGLRLIYFSYDVKMKEKGDIPEGYSVSREKKERFSLILESASTNQTSMYLCASSNGQRPISTDTQYFGPGTRLTVL.

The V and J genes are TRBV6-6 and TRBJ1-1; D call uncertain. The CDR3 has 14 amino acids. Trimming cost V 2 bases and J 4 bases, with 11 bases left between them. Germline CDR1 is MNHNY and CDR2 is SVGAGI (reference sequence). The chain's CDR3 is CASSYEGMGTEAFF. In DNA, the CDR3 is TGTGCCAGCAGTTACGAGGGTATGGGCACTGAAGCTTTCTTT.

In nucleotides, the CDR3 is TGTGCCAGAAGCTTGGGTCCAGGGCTCCAGCCCCAGCATTTT. Translation: CARSLGPGLQPQHF. This rearrangement joins TRBV5-3 to TRBJ1-5; D is possibly TRBD1 (5 bases). TRBV5-3 is given ORF status, its function remaining uncertain. The CDR3 sequence is 14 residues long. Trimming cost V 0 bases and J 7 bases, with 11 bases left between them.

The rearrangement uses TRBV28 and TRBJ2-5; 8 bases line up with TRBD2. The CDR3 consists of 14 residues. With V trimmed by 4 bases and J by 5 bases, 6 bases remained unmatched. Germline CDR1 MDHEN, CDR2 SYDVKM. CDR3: CASSSSPSGETQYF. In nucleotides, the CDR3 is TGTGCCAGCAGTTCGTCCCCTAGCGGGGAGACCCAGTACTTC.

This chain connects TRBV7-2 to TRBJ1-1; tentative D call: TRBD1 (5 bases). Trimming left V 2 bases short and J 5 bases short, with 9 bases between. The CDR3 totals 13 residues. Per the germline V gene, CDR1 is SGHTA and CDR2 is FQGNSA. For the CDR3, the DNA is TGTGCCAGCAGCTTACGTCGGGGGACTGAAGCTTTCTTT. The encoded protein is CASSLRRGTEAFF.

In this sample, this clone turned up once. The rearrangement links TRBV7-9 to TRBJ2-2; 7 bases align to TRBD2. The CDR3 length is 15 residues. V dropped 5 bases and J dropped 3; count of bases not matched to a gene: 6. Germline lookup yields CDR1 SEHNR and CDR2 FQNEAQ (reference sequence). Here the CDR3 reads CASSGREAYTGELFF. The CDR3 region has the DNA TGTGCCAGCAGCGGCCGGGAGGCCTACACCGGGGAGCTGTTTTTT.

The CDR3: CASSLVLGSGANVLTF. The CDR3 DNA reads as TGCGCCAGCAGCTTGGTACTAGGCTCTGGGGCCAACGTCCTGACTTTC. The chain carries TRBV5-1 and TRBJ2-6; TRBD2 is a possible D gene (5 bases). CDR1 and CDR2 from the germline V gene are SGHRS and YFSETQ. The CDR3 consists of 16 residues. V was trimmed by 0 bases and J by 0 bases, leaving 7 bases between them.

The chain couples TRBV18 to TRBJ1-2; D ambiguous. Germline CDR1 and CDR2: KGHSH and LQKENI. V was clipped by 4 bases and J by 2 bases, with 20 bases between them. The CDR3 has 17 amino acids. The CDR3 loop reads CASSLVHDSLPNYGYTF. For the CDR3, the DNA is TGTGCCAGCTCACTCGTTCATGACTCTTTACCCAACTATGGCTACACCTTC.